One and the same sample provided the 19 T cell receptor beta chains below, sequenced in a study of blood T cell repertoires in COVID-19. Method: immunoSEQ multiplex PCR; TCRdb's copy keeps in-frame clones and lacks some. The data show approximately 170,000 clones, less than 90% seen once. The sequenced sample consisted of PBMCs or T cells enriched from blood (not recorded which). All receptors derive from a woman aged 50 to 60 who had recovered from COVID-19.

This clone was detected only a few times. The V gene is TRBV5-1, the J gene TRBJ2-3; a weak D match, TRBD2 (7 bases). The germline V gene encodes CDR1 SGHRS and CDR2 YFSETQ. The CDR3 extends over 15 amino acids. V was clipped by 7 bases and J by 3 bases, with 18 bases between them. The CDR3 sequence is CASQVGGLETDTQYF. In nucleotides, the CDR3 is TGCGCCAGCCAGGTGGGGGGGCTGGAGACAGATACGCAGTATTTT.

The chain is built from TRBV9 and TRBJ2-5, with 11 bases identical to TRBD1. Germline lookup yields CDR1 SGDLS and CDR2 YYNGEE. With 3 bases clipped from V and 4 bases from J, the junction kept 2 bases outside the gene matches. This CDR3 contains 14 residues. This CDR3 is CASSADRGRETQYF. The CDR3 DNA reads as TGTGCCAGCAGCGCGGACAGGGGGCGAGAGACCCAGTACTTC.

The CDR3 DNA reads as TGCGCCAGCAGCTTGTCGCTGTTGGGCTCCAATTCGCGCTACACCTTC. Translated: CASSLSLLGSNSRYTF. V is TRBV5-1 and J is TRBJ1-2; D is uncertain. Germline loops: CDR1 SGHRS, CDR2 YFSETQ. V lost 1 base and J lost 9, with 22 bases in between. The CDR3 is 16 amino acids.

This clone is a singleton in its sample. The V call is TRBV27, the J call TRBJ2-3; TRBD1 matches at 7 bases. V gave up 6 bases and J gave up 10 bases; unmatched junction bases: 16. The CDR3 totals 15 residues. Germline CDR1 is MNHEY and CDR2 is SMNVEV (reference sequence). CDR3 protein: CASRELGTASQAQYF. CDR3 bases: TGTGCCAGCAGGGAACTCGGGACAGCAAGCCAAGCGCAGTATTTT.

The chain couples TRBV3-1 (or the pseudogene TRBV3-2) to TRBJ2-4, with 7 bases lining up with TRBD1. The CDR3 covers 16 residues. The ends lost 1 base at V and 1 base at J; junction bases unmatched: 4. The germline V gene encodes CDR1 LGHDT and CDR2 YNNKEL (reference sequence). CDR3 coding DNA: TGTGCCAGCAGCCAAGGGCAGGGGGTTGCCAAAAACATTCAGTACTTC. Its protein product is CASSQGQGVAKNIQYF.

The CDR3 loop is CASSYLSGVDTEAFF. The CDR3 DNA is TGTGCCAGCAGTTACCTATCAGGGGTAGACACTGAAGCTTTCTTT. The genes are TRBV6-5 and TRBJ1-1; TRBD1 might be the D (6 bases). V was trimmed by 2 bases and J by 3 bases, leaving 13 bases between them. The CDR3 length is 15 residues. CDR1 is MNHEY and CDR2 is SVGAGI in the germline V gene.

This clone was recorded once. The rearrangement links TRBV28 to TRBJ1-1; 8 nucleotides match TRBD1. CDR1 MDHEN and CDR2 SYDVKM come from the germline V gene. After removal of 5 bases from V and 3 bases from J, the junction contained 5 bases not matched to a gene. CDR3 size: 14 residues. The chain's CDR3 is CASSPGQGDTEAFF. In nucleotides, the CDR3 is TGTGCCAGCAGTCCTGGACAGGGCGACACTGAAGCTTTCTTT.

In its sample, this clone was seen once. V usage is TRBV30 and J usage is TRBJ1-5; TRBD1 is a possible D gene (5 bases). This CDR3 contains 15 residues. The germline gives CDR1 GTSNPN, CDR2 SVGIG (reference sequence). V was cut by 2 bases and J by 0 bases, with 11 bases left in between. The CDR3 spells CAWSTWDSSNQPQHF. CDR3 nucleotide sequence: TGTGCCTGGAGTACGTGGGACTCTAGCAATCAGCCCCAGCATTTT.

The rearrangement uses TRBV12-3 or TRBV12-4 and TRBJ1-2; no firm D call. The CDR3 runs 11 residues. V lost 10 bases, J lost 5 bases, and 11 bases lay in between. This chain's CDR3 is CAISSGYGYTF. In DNA, the CDR3 is TGTGCCATCTCTTCCGGGTATGGCTACACCTTC.

V is TRBV2 and J is TRBJ2-7; 7 bases line up with TRBD1. The CDR3 has 14 amino acids. After removal of 1 base from V and 2 bases from J, the junction contained 2 bases not matched to a gene. CDR1 SNHLY and CDR2 FYNNEI come from the germline V gene. The CDR3 DNA sequence: TGTGCCAGCAGTGAAGGGGACAGCCCCTACGAGCAGTACGTC. Encoded protein: CASSEGDSPYEQYV.

The chain is built from TRBV6-2 or TRBV6-3 and TRBJ2-1, with 8 bases aligning to TRBD1. V shed 8 bases, J shed 6 bases, and the junction held 9 bases outside the gene matches. Germline lookup yields CDR1 MNHEY and CDR2 SVGEGT. The CDR3 has 14 amino acids. The CDR3 spells CASRRGRGLNEQFF. The CDR3 DNA is TGTGCCAGCCGCCGCGGCAGGGGGCTCAATGAGCAGTTCTTC.

The CDR3 DNA sequence: TGTGCCAGCAGCCCGCTCGGGACAGAAGTTAATTCACCCCTCCACTTT. Amino acid sequence: CASSPLGTEVNSPLHF. The gene calls are TRBV5-4 and TRBJ1-6, with TRBD1 matching over 7 bases. The CDR3 consists of 16 residues. Germline CDR1 and CDR2: SGHNT and YYREEE (reference sequence). The V segment lost 4 bases and the J segment 6 bases; nucleotides outside the gene matches: 10.

This clone was recorded many times. This chain joins TRBV19 and TRBJ2-7, with TRBD1 identical over 7 bases. Germline CDR1 and CDR2: LNHDA and SQIVND (reference sequence). The V segment lost 3 bases and the J segment 3 bases; nucleotides outside the gene matches: 11. The CDR3 runs to 16 residues. This CDR3 is CASSISSTGDIYEQYV. For the CDR3, the DNA is TGTGCCAGTAGTATCTCGTCCACAGGGGATATCTACGAGCAGTACGTC.

The CDR3 loop is CASSLRYMGQPYGYTF. CDR3 coding DNA: TGTGCCAGCAGTTTACGTTATATGGGACAGCCCTATGGCTACACCTTC. The chain links TRBV5-8 to TRBJ1-2; TRBD1 matches at 7 bases. Germline loops: CDR1 SGHTS, CDR2 YDEGEE. V was clipped by 5 bases and J by 4 bases; unmatched bases: 14. The CDR3 is 16 residues long.

The CDR3: CASSSTGQGFFGYTF. The CDR3 DNA sequence: TGTGCCAGCAGCTCCACGGGACAGGGTTTTTTCGGCTACACCTTC. The genes are TRBV7-9 and TRBJ1-2, with TRBD1 matching 9 bases. J was trimmed by 8 bases and V by 4 bases; bases with no gene match: 11. The V gene's germline CDR1 is SEHNR and CDR2 FQNEAQ (reference sequence). The length of the CDR3 is 15 residues.

The genes are TRBV27 and TRBJ1-3, with 8 bases lining up with TRBD1. Germline V gives CDR1 MNHEY, CDR2 SMNVEV (reference sequence). The CDR3 loop spans 14 amino acids. V was pared by 2 bases and J by 7 bases, with 4 bases of the junction left unmatched. CDR3: CASSLRRQGNTIYF. CDR3 DNA: TGTGCCAGCAGTTTACGAAGACAGGGGAACACCATATATTTT.

The V call is TRBV6-2 or TRBV6-3, the J call TRBJ2-7, with unresolved D. Trimming took off 3 bases at V and 4 bases at J, with 7 bases between the two ends. The length of the CDR3 is 12 residues. Germline-derived CDR1 and CDR2 are MNHEY and SVGEGT. CDR3 in DNA: TGTGCCAGCAGTTATCCGGAGTACGAGCAGTACGTC. Protein sequence: CASSYPEYEQYV.

V is TRBV9 and J is TRBJ1-1; 7 nucleotides match TRBD1. Germline V CDR1 and CDR2: SGDLS, YYNGEE. This CDR3 region has 13 residues. Germline trimming cut 0 bases from V and 8 bases from J; bases unmatched to any gene: 4. The CDR3 here is CASSVEGATEAFF. CDR3 sequence (DNA): TGTGCCAGCAGCGTAGAGGGGGCTACGGAAGCTTTCTTT.

V gene TRBV19 combines with J gene TRBJ1-3; TRBD1 agrees at 11 bases. The CDR3 spans 15 residues. Looked up from germline, CDR1 is LNHDA and CDR2 is SQIVND (reference sequence). V lost 5 bases to trimming and J lost 4 bases; unmatched junction nucleotides: 4. The CDR3 loop is CASSLRTGGGNTIYF. CDR3 bases: TGTGCCAGTAGTTTACGGACAGGGGGCGGAAACACCATATATTTT.